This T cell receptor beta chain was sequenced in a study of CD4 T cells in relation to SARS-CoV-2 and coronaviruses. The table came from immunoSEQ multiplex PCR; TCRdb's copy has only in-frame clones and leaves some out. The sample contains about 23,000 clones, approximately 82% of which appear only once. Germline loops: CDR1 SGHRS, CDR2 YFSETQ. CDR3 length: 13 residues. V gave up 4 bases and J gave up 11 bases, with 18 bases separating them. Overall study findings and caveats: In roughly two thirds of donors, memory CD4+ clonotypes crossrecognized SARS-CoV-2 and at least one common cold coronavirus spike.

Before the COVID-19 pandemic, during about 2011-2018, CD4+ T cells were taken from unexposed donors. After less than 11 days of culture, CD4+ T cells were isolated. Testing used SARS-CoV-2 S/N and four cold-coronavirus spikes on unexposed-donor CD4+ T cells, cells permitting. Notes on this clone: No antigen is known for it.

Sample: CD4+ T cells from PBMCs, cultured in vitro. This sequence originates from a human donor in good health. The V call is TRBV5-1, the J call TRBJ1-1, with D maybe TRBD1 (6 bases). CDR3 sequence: CASSLVGGREAFF. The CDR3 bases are TGCGCCAGCAGCCTGGTGGGGGGGCGAGAGGCTTTCTTT.